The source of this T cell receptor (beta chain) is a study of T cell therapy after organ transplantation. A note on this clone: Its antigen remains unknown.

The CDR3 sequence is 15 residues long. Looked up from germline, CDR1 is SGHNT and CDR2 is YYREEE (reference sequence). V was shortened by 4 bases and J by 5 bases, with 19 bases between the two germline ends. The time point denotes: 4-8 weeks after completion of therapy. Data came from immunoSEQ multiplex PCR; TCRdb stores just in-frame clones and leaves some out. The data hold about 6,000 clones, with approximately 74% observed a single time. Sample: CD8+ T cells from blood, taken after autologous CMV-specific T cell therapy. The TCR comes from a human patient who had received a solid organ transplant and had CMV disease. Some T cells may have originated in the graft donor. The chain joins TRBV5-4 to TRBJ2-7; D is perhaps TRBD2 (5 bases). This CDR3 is CASSQVLAEENEQYF. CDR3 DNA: TGTGCCAGCAGCCAAGTGCTAGCCGAAGAAAACGAGCAGTACTTC.